This T cell receptor (beta chain) was sequenced during a study of CD8+ T cells in alopecia areata. Study context: Twice daily, treated patients received 5 to 10 mg of oral tofacitinib. Study observations and caveats: Scalp lesions, especially in alopecia totalis/universalis, had higher clonality than normal scalp. Sequencing of scalp samples also includes resident alphabeta T cells from normal skin. TCRs were shared less clearly across patients than in mice, possibly for HLA-related reasons.

The CDR3 covers 17 residues. Germline CDR1 reads SNHLY; CDR2 reads FYNNEI. The J segment lost 0 bases and the V segment lost 4 bases, leaving 4 bases of the junction unmatched. RNA was extracted and reverse transcribed into cDNA as the sequencing template. Repertoires were generated with immunoSEQ multiplex PCR, while TCRdb's copy carries only in-frame clones and drops some. The table has about 97,000 clones, 35% to 45% seen once. With regard to this clone: Its antigen is as yet unknown.

The chain couples TRBV2 to TRBJ2-2; 11 bases match TRBD2. The TCR was taken from a human donor with alopecia areata. The source material was CD4+ T cells sorted from blood. In nucleotides, the CDR3 is TGTGCCAGCAGTGTACCGGGACTAGCGGCGAACACCGGGGAGCTGTTTTTT. It codes for CASSVPGLAANTGELFF.